This passage covers 9 T cell receptor beta chains from one sample sequenced in a study of CD8+ T cells in alopecia areata. cDNA serving as the sequencing template came from extracted, reverse transcribed RNA. Generated by immunoSEQ multiplex PCR, the TCRdb table keeps only in-frame clones and is missing some. The sample consists of 90,000 to 100,000 clones, approximately 42% of them appearing once. Sequencing used CD4+ T cells sorted from blood. These receptors all come from a human donor with alopecia areata.

The chain employs TRBV23-1 and TRBJ2-5; D could derive from TRBD1 or TRBD2 (5 bases each). TRBV23-1 belongs to the ORF category, with a function that is uncertain. The CDR3 totals 15 residues. V was shortened by 1 base and J by 5 bases, with 14 bases between the two germline ends. CDR3 loop: CASSQWSGAMETQYF. CDR3 in DNA: TGCGCCAGCAGTCAATGGTCCGGGGCCATGGAGACCCAGTACTTC.

The chain combines TRBV29-1 with TRBJ1-2; unclear D gene. The germline V gene has CDR1 SQVTM and CDR2 ANQGSEA. The germline V and J ends were trimmed by 1 base and 8 bases, with 8 bases remaining between them. The CDR3 is 11 amino acids. The CDR3 region has the DNA TGCAGCGTTGAAGTAGTTAGGGGCTACACCTTC. It is translated as CSVEVVRGYTF.

This chain uses TRBV18 with TRBJ1-5; D gene unclear. Trimming pared 1 base from V and 6 bases from J, leaving 10 bases between. This CDR3 spans 14 amino acids. Germline V gene data show CDR1 as KGHSH and CDR2 as LQKENI. CDR3 DNA: TGTGCCAGCTCACCACAGGGCTTAGGTCAGCCCCAGCATTTT. Protein sequence: CASSPQGLGQPQHF.

This clone showed up just a few times. The chain links TRBV7-2 to TRBJ2-5; a weak D match, TRBD2 (5 bases). Germline CDR1 reads SGHTA; CDR2 reads FQGNSA. This CDR3 region has 15 residues. V gave up 1 base and J gave up 1 base, with 10 bases separating them. CDR3 protein: CASSLDRRFQETQYF. The CDR3 DNA is TGTGCCAGCAGCTTAGATCGGAGGTTCCAAGAGACCCAGTACTTC.

This clone has a handful of counts. The gene calls are TRBV7-2 and TRBJ1-2, with 7 bases aligning to TRBD1. From germline, CDR1 is SGHTA and CDR2 FQGNSA. The length of the CDR3 is 13 residues. Trimming took 4 bases from V and 6 from J; bases not matched to a gene: 5. The CDR3 DNA reads as TGTGCCAGCAGCTCGCCGACAGGGAATGGCTACACCTTC. Translation gives CASSSPTGNGYTF.

The CDR3 region is CSVRQTNNEQFF. CDR3 bases: TGCAGCGTTAGGCAAACAAACAATGAGCAGTTCTTC. J is TRBJ2-1 and V is TRBV29-1, with unresolved D. The V end lost 5 bases, the J end lost 5 bases, and 10 bases lay between the germline ends. The CDR3 has 12 amino acids. CDR1 and CDR2 from the germline V gene are SQVTM and ANQGSEA.

This clone has a handful of counts. This chain links TRBV4-1 with TRBJ2-7; D is unresolved. V gave up 0 bases and J gave up 2 bases, with 5 bases separating them. This CDR3 contains 13 residues. CDR1 and CDR2 (germline): MGHRA, YSYEKL. The CDR3 region is CASSQDGPYEQYF. In nucleotides, the CDR3 is TGCGCCAGCAGCCAAGATGGGCCCTACGAGCAGTACTTC.

The chain couples TRBV29-1 to TRBJ2-7; TRBD2 agrees at 10 bases. Per germline, CDR1 SQVTM and CDR2 ANQGSEA. The CDR3 is 14 amino acids. After removal of 7 bases from V and 4 bases from J, the junction contained 10 bases not matched to a gene. The CDR3: CSAWGELAGYEQYF. The CDR3 bases are TGCAGCGCTTGGGGGGAACTAGCGGGATACGAGCAGTACTTC.

The chain recombines TRBV6-5 with TRBJ2-3; TRBD1 aligns across 7 bases. Unmatched junction bases numbered 7, after V lost 5 bases and J lost 2 bases. CDR1 and CDR2 from the germline V gene are MNHEY and SVGAGI. The CDR3 loop spans 15 amino acids. CDR3 in DNA: TGTGCCAGCAGTAACGGACAGGTGTCCACAGATACGCAGTATTTT. This sequence encodes CASSNGQVSTDTQYF.